These 32 T cell receptor beta chains were sequenced from one sample in a study of T cells in localized non-small cell lung cancer. Clones were sequenced by immunoSEQ multiplex PCR, and TCRdb holds only the in-frame ones, with some missing. The sample shows 11,000 to 15,000 clones, approximately 83% of them seen only once. The material was peripheral blood, obtained before any cancer treatment. These TCRs come from a female donor of 60 years or more with stage I squamous cell lung carcinoma.

The chain has TRBV11-2 and TRBJ2-7; tentatively, D is TRBD1 or TRBD2 (5 bases each). CDR3 length equals 14 residues. V was shortened by 4 bases and J by 0 bases, with 10 bases between the two germline ends. Germline-derived CDR1 and CDR2 are SGHAT and FQNNGV. For the CDR3, the DNA is TGTGCCAGCAGCTCGGGACCGAACTCCTACGAGCAGTACTTC. It specifies CASSSGPNSYEQYF.

This chain links TRBV29-1 with TRBJ1-1; maybe TRBD1 (6 bases). This CDR3 contains 17 residues. The germline V gene has CDR1 SQVTM and CDR2 ANQGSEA. Trimming removed 7 bases at V and 1 base at J, with 25 bases between. The CDR3 region is CSAARGGGIVGNTEAFF. Written as DNA, the CDR3 is TGCAGCGCCGCTCGGGGAGGGGGTATTGTAGGGAACACTGAAGCTTTCTTT.

The chain combines TRBV4-1 with TRBJ2-5; D not resolved. The CDR3 has 15 amino acids. Trimming pared 0 bases from V and 5 bases from J, leaving 13 bases between. Germline V CDR1 and CDR2: MGHRA, YSYEKL. The CDR3 sequence: CASSQDQISPETQYF. The CDR3 DNA reads TGCGCCAGCAGCCAAGATCAAATTAGCCCCGAGACCCAGTACTTC.

The genes are TRBV4-2 and TRBJ1-4; 10 bases are shared with TRBD1. CDR1 is LGHNA, CDR2 YNFKEQ, per germline. There are 16 residues in the CDR3. Trimming took 0 bases from V and 5 from J; bases not matched to a gene: 3. CDR3 sequence: CASSQDEGQGNEKLFF. The CDR3 DNA sequence: TGTGCCAGCAGCCAAGATGAGGGACAGGGGAATGAAAAACTGTTTTTT.

This clone was picked up one time. This sequence joins TRBV5-6 and TRBJ1-5, with a tentative D call TRBD1 (6 bases). This CDR3 spans 16 amino acids. Trimming pared 4 bases from V and 6 bases from J, leaving 20 bases between. The germline CDR1 and CDR2 sequences are SGHDT and YYEEEE. CDR3 in amino acids: CASSTEGTTMSQPQHF. The CDR3 nucleotides are TGTGCCAGCAGCACCGAAGGGACAACTATGAGTCAGCCCCAGCATTTT.

The V gene is TRBV6-5, the J gene TRBJ2-7, with D possibly called TRBD1 or TRBD2 (5 bases each). There are 12 residues in the CDR3. V was cut by 6 bases and J by 12 bases, with 18 bases left in between. Germline loops: CDR1 MNHEY, CDR2 SVGAGI. This CDR3 is CASSRDLQGLYF. CDR3 nucleotides: TGTGCCAGCAGCCGGGACCTGCAGGGATTGTACTTC.

The CDR3 spells CASSPRAGGVSYNEQFF. CDR3 DNA sequence: TGTGCCAGCTCCCCTAGGGCGGGGGGTGTGTCCTACAATGAGCAGTTCTTC. J is TRBJ2-1 and V is TRBV7-2; 8 nucleotides match TRBD2. The CDR3 contains 17 residues. V lost 8 bases, J lost 1 base, and 13 bases stayed unmatched. Per the germline V gene, CDR1 is SGHTA and CDR2 is FQGNSA.

The CDR3 DNA follows: TGTGCCAGCAGCAAAGGGGTAGGGGGCATTGGAAACACCATATATTTT. Its protein product is CASSKGVGGIGNTIYF. The genes are TRBV21-1 and TRBJ1-3; the D segment call TRBD1 is taken from the table without a DNA check. TRBV21-1 is flagged as a pseudogene. CDR3 length: 16 amino acids.

This clone was detected only once. J is TRBJ2-5 and V is TRBV10-1, with 10 bases fitting TRBD2. Germline-derived CDR1 and CDR2 are WNHNN and SYGVQD (reference sequence). The CDR3 covers 15 residues. After removal of 4 bases from V and 0 bases from J, the junction contained 2 bases not matched to a gene. CDR3 loop: CASSASGGNQETQYF. The DNA of the CDR3 is TGCGCCAGCAGTGCTAGCGGGGGTAACCAAGAGACCCAGTACTTC.

The CDR3 spells CASSFTVNTEAFF. The CDR3 region has the DNA TGTGCCAGCAGCTTCACAGTGAACACTGAAGCTTTCTTT. This chain connects TRBV7-2 to TRBJ1-1; D not resolved. CDR3 length: 13 amino acids. Germline values: CDR1 SGHTA, CDR2 FQGNSA. Trimming removed 3 bases from V and 0 bases from J, with 5 bases in between.

The chain is built from TRBV18 and TRBJ2-7; no clear D gene. The germline V gene has CDR1 KGHSH and CDR2 LQKENI. The CDR3 covers 14 residues. V was clipped by 2 bases and J by 1 base, with 9 bases between them. CDR3 sequence (DNA): TGTGCCAGCTCACCATTCGCGCTTTCCTACGAGCAGTACTTC. This gives the protein CASSPFALSYEQYF.

This rearrangement joins TRBV5-4 to TRBJ2-7, with D possibly being TRBD1 or TRBD2 (5 bases each). V lost 0 bases and J lost 6, with 10 bases in between. The CDR3 is 13 amino acids. Germline V gene lookup returns CDR1 SGHNT and CDR2 YYREEE (reference sequence). The CDR3 sequence is CASSLGPGTEQYF. DNA of the CDR3: TGTGCCAGCAGCTTGGGCCCTGGGACCGAGCAGTACTTC.

The chain links TRBV5-1 to TRBJ2-3; D gene uncertain. The CDR3 extends over 14 amino acids. Germline V lookup: CDR1 SGHRS, CDR2 YFSETQ. V lost 0 bases to trimming and J lost 4 bases, with 9 bases between them. CDR3 in DNA: TGCGCCAGCAGCTTGGTCTTGTTATCAGATACGCAGTATTTT. Protein product: CASSLVLLSDTQYF.

This chain uses TRBV11-2 with TRBJ2-5; maybe TRBD2 (6 bases). From germline, CDR1 is SGHAT and CDR2 FQNNGV. V was pared by 5 bases and J by 3 bases, with 10 bases between. The CDR3 is made up of 13 amino acids. This CDR3 reads CASSRGLEETQYF. In DNA form, the CDR3 reads TGTGCCAGCAGCCGGGGACTGGAAGAGACCCAGTACTTC.

The chain uses TRBV27 and TRBJ1-5; possible D gene TRBD1, 5 bases. Germline CDR1 is MNHEY and CDR2 is SMNVEV (reference sequence). The CDR3 loop spans 18 amino acids. V was trimmed by 5 bases and J by 3 bases, leaving 23 bases between them. CDR3 in DNA: TGTGCCAGCAGTCTCCATTCCTACGGGGGGACCGTCAATCAGCCCCAGCATTTT. Its protein is CASSLHSYGGTVNQPQHF.

The rearrangement uses TRBV5-1 and TRBJ2-3, with 8 bases that match TRBD1. With 4 bases clipped from V and 4 bases from J, the junction kept 5 bases outside the gene matches. Looked up from germline, CDR1 is SGHRS and CDR2 is YFSETQ. The CDR3 consists of 14 residues. Here the CDR3 DNA reads TGCGCCAGCAGCGTACAGGGGGTAGCAGATACGCAGTATTTT. Translated: CASSVQGVADTQYF.

The rearrangement uses TRBV11-3 and TRBJ2-3, with 9 positions matching TRBD1. Trimming took 4 bases from V and 4 from J; bases not matched to a gene: 6. Germline V lookup: CDR1 SGHNT, CDR2 YENEEA. CDR3 size: 15 residues. The CDR3 nucleotides read TGTGCCAGCAGCTCCGGGGACAGGGAGGCAGATACGCAGTATTTT. This gives the protein CASSSGDREADTQYF.

The chain couples TRBV7-2 to TRBJ2-3, with 9 nucleotides matching TRBD2. J gave up 3 bases and V 5 bases, and 9 bases lay outside the gene matches. CDR1 is SGHTA, CDR2 FQGNSA, per germline. The CDR3 runs to 16 residues. CDR3 protein: CASSPTSGRLTDTQYF. DNA for the CDR3: TGTGCCAGCAGCCCCACTAGCGGGCGGCTAACAGATACGCAGTATTTT.

The chain combines TRBV11-2 with TRBJ1-2, with D possibly matching TRBD1 (5 bases). Trimming took 5 bases from V and 8 from J, leaving 18 bases between them. The CDR3 spans 14 residues. Germline values: CDR1 SGHAT, CDR2 FQNNGV. The CDR3 spells CASSPSTAYGGYTF. CDR3 in DNA: TGTGCCAGCAGCCCATCGACAGCCTATGGAGGCTACACCTTC. Together with reference TRBV11-2 and TRBJ1-2, the CDR3 gives the full variable domain: EAGVAQSPRYKIIEKRQSVAFWCNPISGHATLYWYQQILGQGPKLLIQFQNNGVVDDSQLPKDRFSAERLKGVDSTLKIQPAKLEDSAVYLCASSPSTAYGGYTFGSGTRLTVV.

V is TRBV25-1 and J is TRBJ1-1; TRBD1 agrees at 7 bases. The germline V gene has CDR1 MGHDK and CDR2 SYGVNS. Trimming at V came to 3 bases and at J to 10 bases, leaving 11 bases not matched to a gene. This CDR3 is built from 14 residues. In DNA, the CDR3 is TGTGCCAGCAGTGATTTAGACAGGGAGGTCGGAGCTTTCTTT. This codes for CASSDLDREVGAFF.

The V and J genes are TRBV14 and TRBJ2-3; D could derive from TRBD1 or TRBD2 (7 bases each). The CDR3 has 14 residues. Looked up from germline, CDR1 is SGHDN and CDR2 is FVKESK. Between the trimmed V and J ends, which lost 4 bases and 3 bases, there was a span of 11 bases. Written as DNA, the CDR3 is TGTGCCAGCAGCCGACAGGGAGGGACAGATACGCAGTATTTT. Translated: CASSRQGGTDTQYF. Filled out from reference TRBV14 and TRBJ2-3, the complete variable domain reads EAGVTQFPSHSVIEKGQTVTLRCDPISGHDNLYWYRRVMGKEIKFLLHFVKESKQDESGMPNNRFLAERTGGTYSTLKVQPAELEDSGVYFCASSRQGGTDTQYFGPGTRLTVL.

V gene TRBV6-5 combines with J gene TRBJ1-2; TRBD1 is a possible D gene (5 bases). Trimming left V 5 bases short and J 6 bases short, with 19 bases between. Germline lookup yields CDR1 MNHEY and CDR2 SVGAGI. This CDR3 comprises 15 residues. The chain's CDR3 is CASSVRDSSSHGYTF. The CDR3, as DNA: TGTGCCAGCAGTGTCCGGGACTCATCTTCCCATGGCTACACCTTC.

The chain combines TRBV11-2 with TRBJ2-7, with D perhaps given as TRBD1 or TRBD2 (5 bases each). With 2 bases removed from V and 7 bases from J, the gap between germline ends came to 12 bases. The germline CDR1 and CDR2 sequences are SGHAT and FQNNGV. The CDR3 spans 13 residues. The CDR3 bases are TGTGCCAGCAGCTTAAGGGAGAGGGGAGAGCAGTACTTC. It yields the protein CASSLRERGEQYF.

This sequence joins TRBV5-1 and TRBJ2-2; D gene uncertain. CDR3 length: 16 residues. Germline V gene sequence: CDR1 SGHRS, CDR2 YFSETQ. V shed 0 bases and J shed 1 base, with 10 bases lying between them. CDR3 sequence (DNA): TGCGCCAGCAGCTTGGAACAGCGAAAGAACACCGGGGAGCTGTTTTTT. Translating it yields CASSLEQRKNTGELFF.

V usage is TRBV19 and J usage is TRBJ2-1; 12 nucleotides agree with TRBD2. V lost 6 bases to trimming and J lost 4 bases; unmatched junction nucleotides: 4. Germline-derived CDR1 and CDR2 are LNHDA and SQIVND (reference sequence). This CDR3 is built from 15 residues. This CDR3 reads CASRLAGGPYNEQFF. The CDR3 DNA sequence: TGTGCCAGTAGGCTAGCGGGGGGGCCTTACAATGAGCAGTTCTTC.

The V and J genes are TRBV5-4 and TRBJ1-6; 8 bases agree with TRBD1. V dropped 0 bases and J dropped 9; count of bases not matched to a gene: 11. The CDR3 runs to 17 residues. Germline CDR1 SGHNT, CDR2 YYREEE (reference sequence). This CDR3 is CASSLGQGSRGGSPLHF. CDR3 nucleotide sequence: TGTGCCAGCAGCTTGGGACAGGGGAGTAGAGGTGGTTCACCCCTCCACTTT.

The chain combines TRBV7-9 with TRBJ1-6; TRBD1 might be the D (5 bases). Germline-derived CDR1 and CDR2 are SEHNR and FQNEAQ (reference sequence). The V end was cut by 2 bases, the J end by 7 bases, with 12 bases between. The CDR3 runs 15 residues. The chain's CDR3 is CASSLTSRENSPLHF. Here the CDR3 DNA reads TGTGCCAGCAGCTTAACGTCCAGGGAAAATTCACCCCTCCACTTT.

This chain links TRBV4-1 with TRBJ1-1; no definite D call. V lost 0 bases and J 14 bases, leaving 13 bases between the germline ends. CDR3 length: 12 amino acids. CDR1 is MGHRA and CDR2 is YSYEKL in the germline V gene. DNA of the CDR3: TGCGCCAGCAGCCAAGAGAGCCTCGTTCGGTTCTTT. Its protein is CASSQESLVRFF.

The CDR3 bases are TGCAGCGCCGATGGTGTGGCCGGGGAGCTGTTTTTT. This gives the protein CSADGVAGELFF. The chain recombines TRBV29-1 with TRBJ2-2; D unresolved. This CDR3 spans 12 amino acids. The V gene lost 7 bases and the J gene lost 6 bases, with 12 bases spanning the gap. Per germline, CDR1 SQVTM and CDR2 ANQGSEA.

As for this clone: Other nucleotide sequences in the sample specify the same CDR3. In DNA, the CDR3 is TGCGCCAGCAGCCAAGATCGCAGGGCGCGGAATACTGAAGCTTTCTTT. Translation: CASSQDRRARNTEAFF. V gene TRBV4-3 combines with J gene TRBJ1-1; perhaps TRBD1 as D (5 bases). The ends were cut back, 0 bases at V and 5 bases at J, with 16 bases in the middle. CDR3 size: 16 residues. Per the germline V gene, CDR1 is LGHNA and CDR2 is YSLEER.

The J gene is TRBJ2-1, the V gene TRBV27; 11 bases are a match to TRBD2. Trimming cost V 3 bases and J 6 bases; bases outside gene matches: 13. CDR3 length equals 18 residues. The germline V gene encodes CDR1 MNHEY and CDR2 SMNVEV (reference sequence). CDR3 nucleotides: TGTGCCAGCAGTTTCCGCCGATCCGGGACTAGCGGAACCAATGAGCAGTTCTTC. Translated: CASSFRRSGTSGTNEQFF.

CDR3 nucleotides: TGTGCCAGCAGCTTGGTCGGACAGGGTGGGGTATATGGCTACACCTTC. As protein: CASSLVGQGGVYGYTF. This sequence joins TRBV7-8 and TRBJ1-2, with TRBD1 matching 8 bases. Germline V gene sequence: CDR1 SGHVS, CDR2 FQNEAQ. Germline trimming cut 3 bases from V and 5 bases from J; bases unmatched to any gene: 11. This CDR3 has 16 amino acids. Complete variable domain (other parts from reference TRBV7-8 and TRBJ1-2): GAGVSQSPRYKVAKRGQDVALRCDPISGHVSLFWYQQALGQGPEFLTYFQNEAQLDKSGLPSDRFFAERPEGSVSTLKIQRTQQEDSAVYLCASSLVGQGGVYGYTFGSGTRLTVV.